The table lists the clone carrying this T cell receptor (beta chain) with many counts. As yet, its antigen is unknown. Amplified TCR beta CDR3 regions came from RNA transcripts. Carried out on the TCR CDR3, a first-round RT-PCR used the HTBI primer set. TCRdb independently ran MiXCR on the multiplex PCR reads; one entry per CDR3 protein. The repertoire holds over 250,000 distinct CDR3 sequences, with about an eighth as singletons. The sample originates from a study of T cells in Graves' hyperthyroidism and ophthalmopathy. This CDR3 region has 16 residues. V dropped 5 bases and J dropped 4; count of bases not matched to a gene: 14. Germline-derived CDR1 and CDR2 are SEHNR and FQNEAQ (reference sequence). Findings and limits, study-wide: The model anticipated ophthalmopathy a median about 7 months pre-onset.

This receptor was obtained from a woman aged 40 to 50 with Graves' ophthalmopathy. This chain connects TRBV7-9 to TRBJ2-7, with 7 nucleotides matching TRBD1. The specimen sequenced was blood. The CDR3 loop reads CASSPEGSQGRYEQYF. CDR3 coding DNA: TGTGCCAGCAGCCCAGAGGGGTCACAGGGGCGTTACGAGCAGTACTTC.